This TCR beta chain was identified in a study of blood T cell repertoires in COVID-19 (dated by TCRdb to the early 2020s). Looking at the study overall: Collaborator samples came from the United States, Italy and Spain and covered acute and convalescent phases of COVID-19. The prospective study material was composed of cDNA or gDNA derived from T cells, B-cell-depleted T cells, or PBMCs. The dataset comprised deeply sampled blood TCRbeta repertoires from subjects exposed to, actively infected with, or recovered from COVID-19. The repertoires were released in a freely available public database meant as a resource for research on the immune response to SARS-CoV-2. The samples were drawn from the first 160 participants of the ongoing ImmuneRACE study and from over a thousand subjects provided by 6 global collaborators. Nearly every sample came with metadata listing a de-identified subject ID, COVID-19 status, age in years and sex. HLA class I and class II types, where available, came from metadata supplied by the sample provider rather than from assay-based typing.

As regards this clone: There is no known antigen for this receptor. The record has no base qualities; no much larger clone is one base away.

TCRbeta CDR3 regions were amplified from genomic DNA using the immunoSEQ Assay, a bias-controlled multiplex PCR. The authors' analysis ran thus. The number of nucleated cells in each sample was estimated by amplification of reference gene primers within the assay. To quantify the absolute abundance of each unique TCRbeta CDR3 rearrangement, sequence reads were collapsed and filtered. Productive Simpson clonality was computed per sample as the square root of Simpson's diversity index over productive rearrangements. TCRdb provides this immuneACCESS table in a form limited to in-frame rearrangements. Some clones are lacking; in checked studies, under half of them reflect an unresolved V gene, and why the rest are absent is not known. V and J calls and clone size are as listed in that table; D and trimming were resolved from the DNA. For this sample there are over 200,000 clones; around 80% appear just once. The ten largest clones represent around 5.1% of the sample.

Looking up the germline V gene yields CDR1 SGHTA and CDR2 FQGNSA. V is pared back by 5 bases and J by 4 bases, with 22 bases lying between the germline termini. The CDR3 starts with the cysteine, ends with the phenylalanine, and has 17 residues. The only DNA kept is the CDR3, 51 bases in frame from the first base. Collaborating institutions collected whole blood in K2EDTA tubes following their own protocols. Collaborator samples were shipped for TCRbeta analysis as frozen whole blood, isolated PBMCs, or DNA extracted from either sample type. Results and caveats for the whole study, not just this receptor: How much clinical and demographic metadata was included differed by source and by participant, and the metadata was provided uncurated.

Input material: peripheral blood. The sequence was collected from a human donor in a cohort sampled during active COVID-19. The receptor chain draws on TRBV7-2 and TRBJ2-3; TRBD2 is a weak D gene call, 6 bases matching. The sequenced DNA: TGTGCCAGCAGCCCAGCCTGGTCGCGGGGACGGGCAGATACGCAGTATTTT. Its protein product is CASSPAWSRGRADTQYF.